This T cell receptor (beta chain) came from a study of T cell repertoires in cytomegalovirus infection. Study-level background: Indications of both CMV infection and matching HLA type were provided by public TCR beta signatures.

This clonotype was seen just once. Relative to the germline gene, one junction end is altered; a read error may explain this. TCRdb processed the reads anew with MiXCR; each CDR3 protein has one entry. The sample records some 150,000 distinct CDR3 sequences, 23% being singletons. Germline V gene data show CDR1 as MDHEN and CDR2 as SYDVKM. The CDR3 extends over 15 amino acids. The sequenced sample consisted of PBMCs. This rearrangement joins TRBV28 to TRBJ2-1; 8 nucleotides match TRBD2. This clonotype was sampled from a human donor in good health (CMV status not recorded). Some clones in this sample may be carry-over from other donors' samples. The CDR3 here is CASGLRAGGIYEQFF. In DNA form, the CDR3 reads TGTGCCAGCGGTTTGCGGGCGGGAGGAATCTATGAGCAGTTCTTC.